This TCR beta chain was sequenced for a study of T-cell reconstitution after alpha-beta-depleted transplantation in children (dated by TCRdb to about 2016). For the wider study: The study quantitatively tracked T-cell immune reconstitution after TCRalphabeta/CD19-depleted allogeneic hematopoietic cell transplantation in children using TCR repertoire profiling. The investigation overall reported the following: The apparently early alphabetaT-cell count recovery about two months after transplant was reportedly dependent on only several hundred rapidly expanded clones derived from non-depleted graft cells. Over the following months the frequencies of hyperexpanded clones went down, and after one year T-cell counts and TCRbeta diversity were mostly credited to newly produced T cells. The high TCRbeta diversity at day 60 in some patients was ascribed to recipient T cells and intrathymic progenitors that had survived conditioning.

The treatment or condition tag for this specimen amounts to: allogeneic hematopoietic cell transplantation with graft depleted of TCRalphabeta T cells and CD19 B cells. The children who served as transplant recipients had been given grafts of TCRalphabeta/CD19-depleted allogeneic hematopoietic cells. The library relied on PCR. Sequencer: Illumina HiSeq 2500. TCR libraries were prepared with molecular barcoding, using unique molecular identifiers to normalize TCRbeta repertoire quantification. TCRdb trimmed public reads at Q25 via fastp, called clones via MiXCR and kept in-frame beta chains. Under each unique CDR3 protein, matching rows form one entry showing the most common genes and DNA. Here the sample has 780,000 or so distinct CDR3 sequences; approximately 15% occur a single time. The ten top clones hold approximately 4.5% of the sample. From cysteine to phenylalanine, the CDR3 is 12 amino acids long. Only CDR3 DNA is held: 36 bases, read in frame from base 1. V ends up 7 bases short and J 5 bases short, with an unmatched junction base count of 3. The germline V gene specifies SQVTM as CDR1 and ANQGSEA as CDR2.

As for this clonotype: Which antigen it targets is not known. Base qualities are not provided; no much larger clone lies one nucleotide away.

Source: PBMCs, mostly from graft donor cells, taken 360 days after TCRalphabeta/CD19-depleted stem cell transplant. The chain uses TRBV29-1 and TRBJ2-1, and 9 bases in between align with TRBD2. This TCR was recovered from a male patient between 5 and 17 years old who had a stem cell transplant for acute lymphoblastic leukemia, so the T cells may come from the graft donor. The sequence in DNA is TGCAGCGCAGAGCGGGAGGACAATGAGCAGTTCTTC. It encodes CSAEREDNEQFF.